This T cell receptor (beta chain) was identified during a study of cytomegalovirus exposure and HLA in healthy donors. Study context: A previous analysis identified 95 million to 120 million unique TCR beta sequences derived from around 200 million T cells. Of all 400 or so donors who were genotyped, around 79% belonged to the Caucasian-associated ancestry cluster. General study findings and limits: HLA restriction was apparent for most CMV-associated TCR beta chains in a later analysis. Overall, roughly 160 TCR beta chains were annotated as cytomegalovirus-associated.

As regards this clone: Antigen specificity is unknown.

The PCR ran on 60 Vbeta and 13 Jbeta primers. This table comes from immunoSEQ multiplex PCR, and its TCRdb copy is limited to in-frame clones, with some not included. The table has around 130,000 clones, 75% seen once. With 4 bases removed from V and 9 bases from J, the gap between germline ends came to 13 bases. The CDR3 extends over 14 amino acids. CDR1 is MNHEY, CDR2 SVGAGI, per germline. This TCR was recovered from a man younger than 45 in good health and CMV-seronegative. The chain is built from TRBV6-5 and TRBJ1-6, with a weak D call TRBD1 (5 bases). The specimen was PBMCs. The CDR3 loop reads CASSFGAGGSPLHF. In nucleotides, the CDR3 is TGTGCCAGCAGTTTTGGGGCGGGGGGTTCACCCCTCCACTTT.